What follows is one T cell receptor beta chain and its context. Its antigen is not identified. TCRdb re-analysed the RT-PCR reads in MiXCR, keeping a single row per CDR3 protein. The sample has under 550,000 distinct CDR3 sequences; 6.5% to 8% are singletons. The entry originates in a study of response to subunit inactivated influenza vaccine. Broader study findings: The authors proposed limited new T cell recruitment per seasonal influenza vaccination.

Here the sequenced sample was PBMCs from blood, taken roughly 24 months after vaccination. The TCR sequence derives from a man between 50 and 69 years old who received an inactivated influenza vaccine.

Written as DNA, the CDR3 is TGTGCCAGCAGGGATTCTAATGATCAGCCCCAGCATTTT. Translation: CASRDSNDQPQHF. The rearrangement joins TRBV6-2 or TRBV6-3 to TRBJ1-5; D not resolved. Germline CDR1 is MNHEY and CDR2 is SVGEGT. V was trimmed by 6 bases and J by 5 bases, leaving 11 bases between them. CDR3 size: 13 residues.